Presented here are 25 T cell receptor beta chains from one specimen sequenced in a study of shared clonotypes between healthy human individuals. TCRdb keeps only in-frame clones here, not all; method: immunoSEQ multiplex PCR. This sample yields about 560,000 clones, of which around 78% are seen a single time; approximately 12% belongs to the top ten. The specimen was PBMCs. The receptor set was obtained from a woman in her forties in good health. Some clones in this sample may be carry-over from other donors' samples.

The rearrangement uses TRBV30 and TRBJ2-5, with D possibly matching TRBD2 (6 bases). V shed 6 bases and J shed 4 bases, with 18 bases lying between them. Germline CDR1 reads GTSNPN; CDR2 reads SVGIG (reference sequence). This CDR3 comprises 14 residues. The CDR3 nucleotides read TGTGCCTGCCACCGGATGGAGGGTCGAGAGACCCAGTACTTC. Protein: CACHRMEGRETQYF.

Concerning this clone: The germline gene is not matched at one end of the junction; a read error may be the cause. The V and J genes are TRBV28 and TRBJ1-6; D might be TRBD1 (5 bases). This CDR3 contains 14 residues. CDR1 is MDHEN and CDR2 is SYDVKM in the germline V gene. CDR3 loop: CASIPGAGNSPLRF. CDR3 sequence (DNA): TGTGCCAGCATCCCCGGGGCGGGGAATTCACCCCTCCGCTTT.

The V call is TRBV7-8, the J call TRBJ2-7; TRBD1 agrees at 7 bases. V was pared by 4 bases and J by 3 bases, with 3 bases of the junction left unmatched. The CDR3 extends over 13 amino acids. The germline gives CDR1 SGHVS, CDR2 FQNEAQ. CDR3 amino acids: CASSYDRDYEQYF. CDR3 coding DNA: TGTGCCAGCAGCTACGACAGGGACTACGAGCAGTACTTC.

A few counts support this clone. The DNA of the CDR3 is TGTGCCAGCAGCTTAAACCCGTCTAGCGGGAGCGTCGGGGAGCTGTTTTTT. It encodes CASSLNPSSGSVGELFF. The chain combines TRBV7-3 with TRBJ2-2, with 10 positions matching TRBD2. Germline V gene sequence: CDR1 SGHTA, CDR2 FQGTGA. CDR3 length: 17 residues. Germline trimming cut 1 base from V and 7 bases from J; bases unmatched to any gene: 9. The whole variable domain, remainder taken from reference TRBV7-3 and TRBJ2-2, is GAGVSQTPSNKVTEKGKYVELRCDPISGHTALYWYRQSLGQGPEFLIYFQGTGAADDSGLPNDRFFAVRPEGSVSTLKIQRTERGDSAVYLCASSLNPSSGSVGELFFGEGSRLTVL.

This chain joins TRBV19 and TRBJ2-7; possibly TRBD1 for D (7 bases). Trimming removed 9 bases at V and 2 bases at J, with 20 bases between. Germline values: CDR1 LNHDA, CDR2 SQIVND (reference sequence). This CDR3 region has 15 residues. The CDR3 bases are TGTGCCAGACCATGGAGGGGGCTCGAAACCTACGAGCAGTACTTC. It encodes CARPWRGLETYEQYF.

This clone was picked up one time. The chain couples TRBV30 to TRBJ2-5; D is unclear. The germline V gene encodes CDR1 GTSNPN and CDR2 SVGIG (reference sequence). Trimming removed 5 bases at V and 3 bases at J, with 13 bases between. The CDR3 spans 13 residues. The CDR3 DNA reads as TGTGCCTGGGGAAAGGACGGCAAAGAGACCCAGTACTTC. Its protein is CAWGKDGKETQYF.

Regarding this clone: The sample carries other DNA sequences with the same CDR3. This rearrangement joins TRBV14 to TRBJ1-2, with 8 nucleotides matching TRBD1. Germline V gene data show CDR1 as SGHDN and CDR2 as FVKESK. Germline trimming cut 1 base from V and 5 bases from J; bases unmatched to any gene: 0. The length of the CDR3 is 13 residues. This chain's CDR3 is CASSQGTGYGYTF. As DNA, the CDR3 is TGTGCCAGCAGCCAAGGGACAGGGTATGGCTACACCTTC.

This clone was seen many times. The CDR3 region is CASSPTAGTAPYNEQFF. The CDR3 DNA follows: TGTGCCAGCTCACCGACTGCCGGGACGGCTCCTTACAATGAGCAGTTCTTC. The chain combines TRBV18 with TRBJ2-1; D could derive from TRBD1 or TRBD2 (5 bases each). Germline V gene sequence: CDR1 KGHSH, CDR2 LQKENI. The CDR3 loop spans 17 amino acids. Trimming took 3 bases from V and 4 from J, leaving 19 bases between them.

The chain has TRBV28 and TRBJ2-2, with 8 bases matching TRBD2. Germline CDR1 MDHEN, CDR2 SYDVKM. With V trimmed by 10 bases and J by 2 bases, 6 bases remained unmatched. The CDR3 is 14 amino acids. The CDR3 bases are TGTGCCACCGCTAGCGGGTCAAACACCGGGGAGCTGTTTTTT. This sequence encodes CATASGSNTGELFF.

This sequence joins TRBV11-2 and TRBJ2-7; 12 bases fit TRBD2. After removal of 5 bases from V and 6 bases from J, the junction contained 14 bases not matched to a gene. The CDR3 has 17 residues. The germline CDR1 and CDR2 sequences are SGHAT and FQNNGV. CDR3 protein: CASSLRGRGLAGIEQYF. The CDR3 DNA follows: TGTGCCAGCAGCCTCAGGGGTCGGGGACTAGCGGGTATCGAGCAGTACTTC.

The chain is built from TRBV29-1 and TRBJ2-3; weak D call: TRBD2 (6 bases). Germline loops: CDR1 SQVTM, CDR2 ANQGSEA. V was trimmed by 3 bases and J by 1 base, leaving 14 bases between them. The CDR3 loop spans 15 amino acids. The CDR3 DNA is TGCAGCGTTGATATGTCTAGCGTTGGCACAGATACGCAGTATTTT. Encoded protein: CSVDMSSVGTDTQYF.

The gene calls are TRBV18 and TRBJ2-5, with 12 positions matching TRBD1. CDR1 is KGHSH, CDR2 LQKENI, per germline. The CDR3 runs 15 residues. V lost 2 bases and J lost 4; bases outside the gene matches: 2. The chain's CDR3 is CASSPGTGGTETQYF. CDR3 nucleotide sequence: TGTGCCAGCTCACCAGGGACAGGGGGCACAGAGACCCAGTACTTC.

CDR3 sequence (DNA): TGTGCCATCAGTCCCGAGGTTAACTATGGCTACACCTTC. It yields the protein CAISPEVNYGYTF. The V and J genes are TRBV10-3 and TRBJ1-2; D is unresolved. The CDR3 contains 13 residues. Germline-derived CDR1 and CDR2 are ENHRY and SYGVKD. Deletions cut 5 bases from V and 1 base from J, with 8 bases between.

The chain carries TRBV28 and TRBJ2-3; a weak D match, TRBD1 (5 bases). Trimming took off 6 bases at V and 0 bases at J, with 10 bases between the two ends. Germline CDR1 MDHEN, CDR2 SYDVKM. The CDR3 contains 14 residues. The CDR3 DNA reads as TGTGCCAGCAGGGGGCAGACTAGCACAGATACGCAGTATTTT. Its protein product is CASRGQTSTDTQYF.

This clone was recorded once. The gene calls are TRBV4-2 and TRBJ2-3, with D perhaps matching TRBD1 (5 bases). Germline CDR1 LGHNA, CDR2 YNFKEQ. V was pared by 1 base and J by 7 bases, with 21 bases between. CDR3 size: 17 residues. CDR3 loop: CASSQVTRGRDVNTQYF. CDR3 sequence (DNA): TGTGCCAGCAGCCAAGTTACCCGAGGCAGGGATGTGAATACGCAGTATTTT.

This chain connects TRBV4-1 to TRBJ2-2; 7 bases are a match to TRBD1. The CDR3 contains 16 residues. J lost 1 base, V lost 2 bases, and 4 bases had no gene match. Germline lookup yields CDR1 MGHRA and CDR2 YSYEKL. The CDR3 reads CASSQTGVGNTGELFF. Here the CDR3 DNA reads TGCGCCAGCAGCCAAACAGGGGTGGGGAACACCGGGGAGCTGTTTTTT.

This clone has just a few counts. At one end the junction does not follow the germline gene, possibly because of a read error. The rearrangement links TRBV4-2 to TRBJ2-1; perhaps TRBD1 as D (5 bases). The germline V gene has CDR1 LGHNA and CDR2 YNFKEQ. The length of the CDR3 is 16 residues. The CDR3 DNA follows: TGTGCCAGCAGCCCAATCCTCGGTGGTGGACACAATGAGCGGTTCTTC. Translation: CASSPILGGGHNERFF.

This chain uses TRBV9 with TRBJ2-1, with 7 bases aligning to TRBD2. With V trimmed by 4 bases and J by 1 base, 5 bases remained unmatched. CDR1 and CDR2 from the germline V gene are SGDLS and YYNGEE. CDR3 length: 15 residues. CDR3 sequence (DNA): TGTGCCAGCAGCCTTGGACTAGGATCCTACAATGAGCAGTTCTTC. Residues: CASSLGLGSYNEQFF.

This clone was detected only once. The V gene is TRBV14, the J gene TRBJ2-7; TRBD2 matches at 12 bases. The germline gives CDR1 SGHDN, CDR2 FVKESK. The CDR3 loop spans 16 amino acids. The V gene end was trimmed by 1 base and the J gene end by 6 bases; junction bases not matched to a gene: 7. CDR3 nucleotide sequence: TGTGCCAGCAGCCAAGCTTTAGGACTAGCGGGATCCGAGCAGTACTTC. Its translation is CASSQALGLAGSEQYF.

Remarks on this clone: A read error is the likely source, as a far larger clone sits one nucleotide away. V and J are TRBV6-1 and TRBJ1-1; weak D call: TRBD1 (5 bases). This CDR3 has 13 residues. Germline CDR1 MNHNS, CDR2 SASEGT. The ends were cut back, 4 bases at V and 3 bases at J, with 9 bases in the middle. As DNA, the CDR3 is TGTGCCAGCAGTGTTGGGGGACACACTGAAGCTTTCTTT. It codes for CASSVGGHTEAFF.

V gene TRBV28 combines with J gene TRBJ1-5, with 11 bases aligning to TRBD1. CDR3 length: 13 residues. V shed 9 bases and J 6 bases; nucleotides not matched to a gene: 4. In germline, CDR1 is MDHEN, CDR2 SYDVKM. Here the CDR3 reads CASRTGGSQPQHF. The CDR3 nucleotides read TGTGCCAGTAGGACAGGGGGCTCTCAGCCCCAGCATTTT. Full variable domain (outside the CDR3, taken from reference TRBV28 and TRBJ1-5): DVKVTQSSRYLVKRTGEKVFLECVQDMDHENMFWYRQDPGLGLRLIYFSYDVKMKEKGDIPEGYSVSREKKERFSLILESASTNQTSMYLCASRTGGSQPQHFGDGTRLSIL.

This clone occurred many times. Other DNA sequences of this sample code for an identical CDR3. CDR3 DNA sequence: TGTGCCTGGATCTCTCCGGGGACCAGGGGTCGGGGCTATGGCTACACCTTC. This encodes CAWISPGTRGRGYGYTF. The chain has TRBV30 and TRBJ1-2; a weak D match, TRBD1 (6 bases). V was shortened by 4 bases and J by 4 bases, with 25 bases between the two germline ends. Germline CDR1 reads GTSNPN; CDR2 reads SVGIG (reference sequence). The CDR3 spans 17 residues.

V gene TRBV7-3 combines with J gene TRBJ1-2; D call uncertain. Germline assignment: CDR1 SGHTA and CDR2 FQGTGA. V lost 0 bases and J lost 6, with 8 bases in between. The CDR3 totals 13 residues. CDR3 sequence (DNA): TGTGCCAGCAGCTTAACTGACGGACATGGCTACACCTTC. Translated: CASSLTDGHGYTF.

V and J are TRBV27 and TRBJ2-3; D remains unclear. Germline loops: CDR1 MNHEY, CDR2 SMNVEV (reference sequence). This CDR3 region has 18 residues. The V and J ends lost 4 bases and 1 base respectively, with 21 bases between them. The CDR3 sequence: CASSSWRIYHEGTDTQYF. CDR3 DNA sequence: TGTGCCAGCAGTTCTTGGCGGATTTACCACGAGGGCACAGATACGCAGTATTTT.

The chain links TRBV18 to TRBJ2-1, with D possibly matching TRBD2 (5 bases). In germline, CDR1 is KGHSH, CDR2 LQKENI. V lost 2 bases, J lost 0 bases, and 8 bases lay in between. This CDR3 is 15 amino acids long. This chain's CDR3 is CASSPEGGSYNEQFF. For the CDR3, the DNA is TGTGCCAGCTCACCAGAAGGAGGCTCCTACAATGAGCAGTTCTTC.